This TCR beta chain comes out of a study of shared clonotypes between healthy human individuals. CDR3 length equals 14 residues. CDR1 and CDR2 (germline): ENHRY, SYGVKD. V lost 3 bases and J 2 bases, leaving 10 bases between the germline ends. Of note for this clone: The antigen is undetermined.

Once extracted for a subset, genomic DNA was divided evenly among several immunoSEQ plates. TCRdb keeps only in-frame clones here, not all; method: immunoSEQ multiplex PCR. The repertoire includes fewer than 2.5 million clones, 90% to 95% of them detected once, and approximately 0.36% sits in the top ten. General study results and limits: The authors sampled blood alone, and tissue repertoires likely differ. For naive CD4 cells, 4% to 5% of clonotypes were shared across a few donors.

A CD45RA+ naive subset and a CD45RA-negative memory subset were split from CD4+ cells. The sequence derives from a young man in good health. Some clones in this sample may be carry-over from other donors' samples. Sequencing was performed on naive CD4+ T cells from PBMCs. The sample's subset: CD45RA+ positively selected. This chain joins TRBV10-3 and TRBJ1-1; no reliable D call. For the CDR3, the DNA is TGTGCCATCAGTGAAGTAGGGCCCAACACTGAAGCTTTCTTT. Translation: CAISEVGPNTEAFF.